At least ten counts were recorded for the clone carrying this T cell receptor (beta chain). Per germline, CDR1 SEHNR and CDR2 FQNEAQ (reference sequence). This CDR3 has 14 residues. J gave up 7 bases and V 5 bases, and 5 bases lay outside the gene matches. Amplified TCR beta CDR3 regions came from RNA transcripts. Initially, a first-round RT-PCR of the TCR CDR3 employed the HTBI primer set. From the multiplex PCR reads, TCRdb called clonotypes with MiXCR, one entry per CDR3 protein. The sample has some 300,000 distinct CDR3 sequences; about an eighth are singletons. This sample is drawn from a study of T cells in Graves' hyperthyroidism and ophthalmopathy.

The sequenced material came from blood. The V and J genes are TRBV7-9 and TRBJ2-1; 10 bases map to TRBD2. This TCR was sampled from a woman aged 25 to 39 with Graves' hyperthyroidism that later progressed to Graves' ophthalmopathy. CDR3 amino acids: CASSDGLAVNEQFF. The CDR3 DNA sequence: TGTGCCAGCAGCGACGGACTAGCGGTAAATGAGCAGTTCTTC.